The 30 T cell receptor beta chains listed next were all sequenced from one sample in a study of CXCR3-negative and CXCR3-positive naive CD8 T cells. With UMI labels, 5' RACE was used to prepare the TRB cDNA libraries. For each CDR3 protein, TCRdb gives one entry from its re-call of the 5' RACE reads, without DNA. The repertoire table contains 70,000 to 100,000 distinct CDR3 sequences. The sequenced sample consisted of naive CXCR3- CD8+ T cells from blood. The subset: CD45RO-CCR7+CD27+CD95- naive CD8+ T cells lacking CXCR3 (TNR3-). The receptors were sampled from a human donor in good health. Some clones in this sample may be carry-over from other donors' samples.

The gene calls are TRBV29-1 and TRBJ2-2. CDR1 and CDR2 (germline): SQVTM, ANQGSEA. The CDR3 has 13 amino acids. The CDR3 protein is CSVVLGTTGELFF.

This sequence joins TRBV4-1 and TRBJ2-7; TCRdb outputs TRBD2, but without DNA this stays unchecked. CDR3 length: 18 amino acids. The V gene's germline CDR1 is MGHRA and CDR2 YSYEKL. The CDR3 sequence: CASSQGPWGAADFYEQYF.

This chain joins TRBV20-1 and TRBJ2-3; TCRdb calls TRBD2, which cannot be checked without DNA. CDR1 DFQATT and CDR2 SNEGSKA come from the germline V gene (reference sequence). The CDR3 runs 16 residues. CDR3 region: CSARGVLAGVADTQYF.

Here the CDR3 reads CASSPRGRGSYEQYF. V gene TRBV13 combines with J gene TRBJ2-7; the D call from TCRdb, TRBD2, cannot be confirmed without DNA. In germline, CDR1 is PRHDT, CDR2 FYEKMQ (reference sequence). The CDR3 runs 15 residues. The whole variable domain, filled in from reference TRBV13 and TRBJ2-7, reads AAGVIQSPRHLIKEKRETATLKCYPIPRHDTVYWYQQGPGQDPQFLISFYEKMQSDKGSIPDRFSAQQFSDYHSELNMSSLELGDSALYFCASSPRGRGSYEQYFGPGTRLTVT.

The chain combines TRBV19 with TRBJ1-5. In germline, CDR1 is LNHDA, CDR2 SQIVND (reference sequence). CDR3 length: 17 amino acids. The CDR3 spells CASTPPMEQDSNQPQHF.

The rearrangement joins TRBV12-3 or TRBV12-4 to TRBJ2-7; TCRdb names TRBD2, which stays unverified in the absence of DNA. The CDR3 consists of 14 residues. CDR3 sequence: CASSFPQASYEQYF.

CDR3 sequence reads: CASSDPVGRNEQFF. The V gene is TRBV12-3 or TRBV12-4, the J gene TRBJ2-1; checking the TCRdb D call of TRBD1 is not possible without DNA. The CDR3 totals 14 residues.

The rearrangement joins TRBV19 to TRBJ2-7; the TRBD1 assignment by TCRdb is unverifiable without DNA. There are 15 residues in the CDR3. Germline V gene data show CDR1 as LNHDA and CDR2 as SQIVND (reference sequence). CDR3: CASSISDRGLYEQYF. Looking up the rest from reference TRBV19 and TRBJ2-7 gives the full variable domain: DGGITQSPKYLFRKEGQNVTLSCEQNLNHDAMYWYRQDPGQGLRLIYYSQIVNDFQKGDIAEGYSVSREKKESFPLTVTSAQKNPTAFYLCASSISDRGLYEQYFGPGTRLTVT.

The chain's CDR3 is CASSLGGQHYNEQFF. The chain has TRBV12-3 or TRBV12-4 and TRBJ2-1; as DNA is missing, the TRBD1 call by TCRdb cannot be tested. This CDR3 region has 15 residues.

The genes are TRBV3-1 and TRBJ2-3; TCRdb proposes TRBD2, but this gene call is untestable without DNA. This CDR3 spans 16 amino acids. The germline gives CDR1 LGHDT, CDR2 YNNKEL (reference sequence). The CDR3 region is CASSQTTSGSTDTQYF.

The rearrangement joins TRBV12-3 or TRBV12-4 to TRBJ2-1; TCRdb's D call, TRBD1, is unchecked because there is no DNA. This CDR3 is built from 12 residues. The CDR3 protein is CASTPGTPEQFF.

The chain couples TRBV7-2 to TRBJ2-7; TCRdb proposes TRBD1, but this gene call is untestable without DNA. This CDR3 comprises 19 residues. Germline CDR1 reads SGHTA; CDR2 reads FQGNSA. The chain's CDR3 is CASSPSLIRVQGATYEQYF.

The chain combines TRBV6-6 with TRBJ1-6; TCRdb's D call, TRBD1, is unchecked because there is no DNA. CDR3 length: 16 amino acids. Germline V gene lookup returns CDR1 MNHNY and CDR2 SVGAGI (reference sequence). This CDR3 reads CASRGGISSYNSPLHF.

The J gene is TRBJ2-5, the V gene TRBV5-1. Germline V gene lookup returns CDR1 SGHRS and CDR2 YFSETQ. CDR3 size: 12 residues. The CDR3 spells CASSSRPETQYF.

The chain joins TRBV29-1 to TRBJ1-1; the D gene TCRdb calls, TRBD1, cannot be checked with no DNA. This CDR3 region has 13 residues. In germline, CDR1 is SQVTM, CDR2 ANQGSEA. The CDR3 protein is CSPWGQGAGEAFF.

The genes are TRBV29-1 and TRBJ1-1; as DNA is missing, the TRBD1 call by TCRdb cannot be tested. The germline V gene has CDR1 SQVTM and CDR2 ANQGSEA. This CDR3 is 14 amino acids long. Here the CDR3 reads CSVWAGQENTEAFF.

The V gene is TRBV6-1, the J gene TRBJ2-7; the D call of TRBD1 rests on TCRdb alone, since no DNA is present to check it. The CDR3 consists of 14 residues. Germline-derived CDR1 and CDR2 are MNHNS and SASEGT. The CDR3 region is CASNRRRGMDEQYF.

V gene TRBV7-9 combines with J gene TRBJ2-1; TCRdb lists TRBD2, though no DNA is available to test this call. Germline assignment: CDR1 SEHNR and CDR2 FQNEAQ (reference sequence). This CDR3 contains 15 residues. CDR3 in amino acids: CASIAGGAGYNEQFF.

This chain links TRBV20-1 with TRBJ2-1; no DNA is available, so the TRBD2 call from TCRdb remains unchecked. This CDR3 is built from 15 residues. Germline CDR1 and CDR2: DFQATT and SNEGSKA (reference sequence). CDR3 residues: CSARAYGLEQDEQFF.

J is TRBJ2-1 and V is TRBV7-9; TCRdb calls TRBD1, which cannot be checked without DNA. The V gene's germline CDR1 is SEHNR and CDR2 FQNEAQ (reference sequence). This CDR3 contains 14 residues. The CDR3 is CASSGTVWYNEQFF.

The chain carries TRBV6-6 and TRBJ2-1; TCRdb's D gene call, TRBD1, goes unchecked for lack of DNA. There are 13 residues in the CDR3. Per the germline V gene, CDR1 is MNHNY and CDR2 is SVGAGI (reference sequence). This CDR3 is CATQGDPYNEQFF.

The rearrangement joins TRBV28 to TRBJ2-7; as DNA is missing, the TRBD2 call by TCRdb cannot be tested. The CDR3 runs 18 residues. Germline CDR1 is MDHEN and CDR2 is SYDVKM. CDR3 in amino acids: CASSLRGWTSGDLGEQYF.

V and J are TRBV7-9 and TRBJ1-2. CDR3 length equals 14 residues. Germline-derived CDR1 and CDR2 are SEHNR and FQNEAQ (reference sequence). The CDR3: CASSLPGSNYGYTF.

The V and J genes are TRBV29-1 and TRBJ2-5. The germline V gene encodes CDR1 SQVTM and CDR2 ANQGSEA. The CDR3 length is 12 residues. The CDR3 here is CGVVAAQETQYF.

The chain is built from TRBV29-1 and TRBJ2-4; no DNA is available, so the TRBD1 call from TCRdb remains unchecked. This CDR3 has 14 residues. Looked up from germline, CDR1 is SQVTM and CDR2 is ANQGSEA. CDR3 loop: CSVEGGAAKNIQYF.

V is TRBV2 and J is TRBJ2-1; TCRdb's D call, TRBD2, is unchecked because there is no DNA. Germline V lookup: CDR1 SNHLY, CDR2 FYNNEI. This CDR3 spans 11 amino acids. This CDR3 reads CASGSSVEQFF.

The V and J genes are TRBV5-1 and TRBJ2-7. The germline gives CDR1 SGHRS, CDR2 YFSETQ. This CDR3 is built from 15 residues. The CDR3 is CASSWGLASSYEQYF.

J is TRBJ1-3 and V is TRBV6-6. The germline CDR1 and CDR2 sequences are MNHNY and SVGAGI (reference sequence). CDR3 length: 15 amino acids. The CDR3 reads CASSYLAGSGNTIYF.

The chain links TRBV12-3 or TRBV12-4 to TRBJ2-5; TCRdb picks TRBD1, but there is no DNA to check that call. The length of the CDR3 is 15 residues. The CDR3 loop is CASSLAWGKRETQYF.

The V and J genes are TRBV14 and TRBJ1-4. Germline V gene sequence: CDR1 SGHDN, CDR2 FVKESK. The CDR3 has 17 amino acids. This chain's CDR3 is CASSQLTAGATNEKLFF. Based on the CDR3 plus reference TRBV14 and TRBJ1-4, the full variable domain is EAGVTQFPSHSVIEKGQTVTLRCDPISGHDNLYWYRRVMGKEIKFLLHFVKESKQDESGMPNNRFLAERTGGTYSTLKVQPAELEDSGVYFCASSQLTAGATNEKLFFGSGTQLSVL.